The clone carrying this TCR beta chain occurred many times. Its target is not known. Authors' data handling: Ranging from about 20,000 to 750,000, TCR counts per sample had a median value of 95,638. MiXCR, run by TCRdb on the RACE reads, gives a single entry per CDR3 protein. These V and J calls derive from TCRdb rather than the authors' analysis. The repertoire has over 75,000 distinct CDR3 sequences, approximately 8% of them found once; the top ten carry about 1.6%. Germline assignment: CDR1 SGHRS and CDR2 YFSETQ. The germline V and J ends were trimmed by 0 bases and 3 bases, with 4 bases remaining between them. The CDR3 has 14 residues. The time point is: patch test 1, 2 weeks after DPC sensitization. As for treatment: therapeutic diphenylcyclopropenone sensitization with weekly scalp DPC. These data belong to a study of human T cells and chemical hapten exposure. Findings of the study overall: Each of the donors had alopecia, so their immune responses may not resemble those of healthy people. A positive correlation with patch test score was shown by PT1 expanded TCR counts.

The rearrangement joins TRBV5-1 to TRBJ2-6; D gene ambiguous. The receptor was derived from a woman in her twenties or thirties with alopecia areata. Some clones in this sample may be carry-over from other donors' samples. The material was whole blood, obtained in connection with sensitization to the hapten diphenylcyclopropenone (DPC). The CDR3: CASSLGVGANVLTF. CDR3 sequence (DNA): TGCGCCAGCAGCTTGGGGGTTGGGGCCAACGTCCTGACTTTC.